This T cell receptor beta chain comes out of a study of blood T cell repertoires in COVID-19. Study as a whole: Acute and convalescent COVID-19 specimens originated in the United States, Italy and Spain.

CDR3 length: 14 residues. Germline CDR1 and CDR2: SNHLY and FYNNEI. V trimming: 8 bases; J trimming: 1 base; junction bases outside the gene matches: 4. Here immunoSEQ multiplex PCR was the method, and the copy in TCRdb shows in-frame clones only, minus some. Here the sample spans approximately 90,000 clones, roughly 80% being singletons. The V and J genes are TRBV2 and TRBJ2-3, with TRBD1 matching over 9 bases. This clonotype was obtained from a human donor in a cohort sampled during active COVID-19. Sequenced: peripheral blood. The CDR3 spells CASRRDRGTDTQYF. In DNA, the CDR3 is TGTGCCAGCCGAAGGGACAGGGGCACAGATACGCAGTATTTT.